The clone carrying this T cell receptor (beta chain) came up a few times. As yet, its antigen is unknown. CDR3 length: 14 residues. The germline CDR1 and CDR2 sequences are KGHSH and LQKENI. Deletions cut 5 bases from V and 3 bases from J, with 10 bases between. These data come from a study of T cells after yellow fever vaccination. Findings of the study overall: Subsequent booster samples again held most clones from primary vaccination (more than 95% CD4, 85% to 90% CD8).

TCRdb fed the 5' RACE reads into MiXCR, producing one record per CDR3 protein. In the table there are some 500,000 distinct CDR3 sequences, roughly 14% of which are singletons. Specimen: PBMCs, collected on the day of the yellow fever booster vaccination. The gene calls are TRBV18 and TRBJ2-2, with D maybe TRBD2 (5 bases). The clonotype was recovered from a man aged 25-40 years who received the YFV17D yellow fever vaccine. Here the CDR3 reads CASSAGIYTGELFF. The CDR3 DNA reads TGTGCCAGCTCAGCCGGGATTTACACCGGGGAGCTGTTTTTT.